The clone carrying this T cell receptor (beta chain) was found many times. The CDR3 runs 15 residues. The V and J ends lost 1 base and 3 bases respectively, with 10 bases between them. Germline values: CDR1 LNHDA, CDR2 SQIVND (reference sequence). Participants were aged roughly 18 to 100 years from about two dozen US areas. This entry comes from a study of blood T cell repertoires in COVID-19. Looking at the study overall: PBMCs, B-cell-depleted T cells, or T cells provided the cDNA or gDNA that made up the material.

TCRdb keeps only in-frame clones here, not all; method: immunoSEQ multiplex PCR. The sample lists about 240,000 clones, about 90% occurring once. V and J are TRBV19 and TRBJ2-1, with D possibly TRBD1 on 6 matching bases. This clonotype was sampled from a woman aged 40-49 years with acute COVID-19. Sequenced material: PBMCs or T cells enriched from blood (not recorded which). The CDR3 DNA reads as TGTGCCAGTAGTATAGGACAGGCGGGCTACAATGAGCAGTTCTTC. Translating gives CASSIGQAGYNEQFF.